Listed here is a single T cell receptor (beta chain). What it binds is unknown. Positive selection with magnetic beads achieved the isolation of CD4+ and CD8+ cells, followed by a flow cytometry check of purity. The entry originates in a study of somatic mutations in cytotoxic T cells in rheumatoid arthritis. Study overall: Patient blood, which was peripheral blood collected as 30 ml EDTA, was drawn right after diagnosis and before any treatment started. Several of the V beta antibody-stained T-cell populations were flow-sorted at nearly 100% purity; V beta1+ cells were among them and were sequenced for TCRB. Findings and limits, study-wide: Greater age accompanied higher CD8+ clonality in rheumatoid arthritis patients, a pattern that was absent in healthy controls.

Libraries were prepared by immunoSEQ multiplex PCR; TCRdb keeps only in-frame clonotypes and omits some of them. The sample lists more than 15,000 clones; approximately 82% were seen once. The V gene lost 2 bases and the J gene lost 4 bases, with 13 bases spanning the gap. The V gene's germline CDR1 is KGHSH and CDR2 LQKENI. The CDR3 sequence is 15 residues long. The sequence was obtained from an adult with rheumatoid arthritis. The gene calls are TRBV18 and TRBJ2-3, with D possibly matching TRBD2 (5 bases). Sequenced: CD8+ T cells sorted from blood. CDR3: CASSPTSGLADTQYF. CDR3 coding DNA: TGTGCCAGCTCACCAACCAGCGGCCTGGCAGATACGCAGTATTTT.